This TCR beta chain was documented in a study of blood T cell repertoires in COVID-19. On the study more broadly: Specimens from acute and convalescent COVID-19 originated in the United States, Italy and Spain. PBMCs, B-cell-depleted T cells, or T cells provided the cDNA or gDNA that made up the material.

Produced via immunoSEQ multiplex PCR; TCRdb's table is partial and in-frame only. Among under 300,000 clones, 81% were seen once, and the ten largest hold roughly 2.9%. CDR3 length: 14 amino acids. Trimming removed 3 bases at V and 2 bases at J, with 8 bases between. Germline CDR1 is MDHEN and CDR2 is SYDVKM. The chain joins TRBV28 to TRBJ1-5; D is possibly TRBD1 (5 bases). Sequenced material: peripheral blood. This sequence was found in an older woman with active or convalescent COVID-19. CDR3 protein: CASSLIRGNQPQHF. The CDR3 DNA reads as TGTGCCAGCAGTTTGATCAGGGGCAATCAGCCCCAGCATTTT.